This T cell receptor (beta chain) was captured in a study of blood T cells in healthy people across ages. The table lists this clonotype with a few counts. V dropped 5 bases and J dropped 3; count of bases not matched to a gene: 7. CDR3 length: 15 residues. The germline V gene has CDR1 SEHNR and CDR2 FQNEAQ (reference sequence). With a J-beta primer mix and a sample-barcoded 5' primer, a second PCR ran about 7 to 11 cycles. One entry per CDR3 protein results from TCRdb running MiXCR on the 5' RACE reads. The sample has 500,000 to 550,000 distinct CDR3 sequences, less than 25% seen once. All donors came from Russia, were Caucasian and healthy, and spanned ages roughly 6 to 100. Per-sample yields of isolated PBMCs were at least 6 million. The sample also formed part of further work on T cells of mothers and their children. This second study says: The authors added sample barcodes and 2-4 random nucleotides using the M1S primer of the second PCR.

What was sequenced was blood. The gene calls are TRBV7-9 and TRBJ2-7; 10 bases fit TRBD1. This receptor was identified in a boy younger than 18 in good health. The CDR3 protein is CASSKGTGENYEQYF. The CDR3 DNA sequence: TGTGCCAGCAGCAAAGGGACAGGGGAGAACTACGAGCAGTACTTC. Combining the CDR3 with reference TRBV7-9 and TRBJ2-7 gives the whole variable domain DTGVSQNPRHKITKRGQNVTFRCDPISEHNRLYWYRQTLGQGPEFLTYFQNEAQLEKSRLLSDRFSAERPKGSFSTLEIQRTEQGDSAMYLCASSKGTGENYEQYFGPGTRLTVT.